This T cell receptor (beta chain) was identified in a study of identical twins (TCRdb year 2016). Turning to the overall study: TCR alpha and beta repertoires from monozygotic twins, unrelated adults of various ages and cord blood were deep-sequenced to test whether fetal clonotypes persist. To rule out contamination, the twin experiments were replicated at different times with different library preparation protocols. The full study reports these points: Out-of-frame TCR alpha sequences shared between twins showed an excess of low generation-probability sequences compared with coincidental sharing between unrelated individuals. In beta out-of-frame sequences, excess twin sharing was weaker, because having fewer shared sequences lowered the signal-to-noise ratio. In monozygotic twins, out-of-frame TCR alpha sharing was systematically underestimated by recombination models, although the models agreed with sharing between unrelated individuals. Because the same donors could not be followed over many years, the conclusions relied on cross-sectional statistical analysis. Zero-insertion analyses could be partly confounded by invariant T cells such as MAIT and iNKT, though diverse VJ usage argued against such confounding for most clonotypes. Fewer insertions were carried by abundant cord blood beta clonotypes, a similar but weaker trend appeared in young adult naive repertoires, and no such trend appeared in memory repertoires.

At the junction V is shortened by 1 base and J by 4 bases, with 14 bases in between. The CDR3 spans 16 residues, from the cysteine through the phenylalanine. The kept DNA is CDR3 alone, 48 bases in frame from the first base. The germline V gene supplies CDR1 SGHDN and CDR2 FVKESK. This clonotype was counted a few times. This clone's antigen is unknown. No quality values exist for individual bases; no much larger clone is one base distant. All donors were healthy Caucasians. The twin cohort consisted of three pairs of female monozygotic twins, all aged 18 to 29 years. Miltenyi CD45RO+ enrichment and human naive T-cell isolation kits were used to isolate memory (CD45RO+) and naive T cells from PBMC. The protocol used for the library was 5' RACE. Sequencing used an Illumina HiSeq 2000. Template switching added a universal primer binding site, and the final cDNA carried a unique molecular identifier that allowed TCR cDNA molecules to be counted accurately. First-strand cDNA for TCR alpha and beta chains was synthesized from specific primers in the conserved constant-segment region. To control for contamination, every cDNA library was double barcoded, receiving both a SMART-Mk sample barcode and Illumina barcodes. TruSeq adapter sequences and Illumina sample barcodes were added in two successive PCR steps. Sequencing of the TCR alpha and beta cDNA libraries was done on the Illumina HiSeq platform using custom primers. As for how the authors treated the data: MiGEC was used to process raw reads and extract unique molecular identifiers, and MiXCR was used to find CDR3 positions. For each individual, recombination models were inferred using an EM algorithm with the repgenHMM and IGoR tools. Shared clonotype analysis was performed with the tcR package in R, normalizing sharing by the product of cloneset sizes. To study raw recombination without the effects of thymic and clonal selection, out-of-frame nonproductive sequences were analyzed. TCRdb's own reprocessing of the public reads used fastp at Q25 and MiXCR and kept productive beta chains. Every CDR3 protein is listed once, alongside the most common genes and DNA of its rows. The authors' filters were not applied to this entry. The sample yields 200,000 to 250,000 distinct CDR3 sequences; over 9.5% were counted once. The leading ten clones occupy roughly 4% of the sample.

This sample was shared with a second study, whose subject was yellow fever vaccine responses in identical twins. The second paper states: The authors reported that the T cell response to vaccination in identical twins appeared partly convergent and partly personalized. Focusing on identical twins, the study followed the T cell clones that responded to the vaccine, and did so with precision.

The receptor's source is a woman under 30 in good health. The chain was built from TRBV14 and TRBJ2-4, with the D segment possibly TRBD1 or TRBD2, each aligning over 5 bases. The source material was memory (CD45RO+) T cells sorted from blood. The cell subset or site label, as the study defines it: CD45RO+ enriched T cells. The base sequence is TGTGCCAGCAGCCAAGCCCGTGGCAGGGAGAAAAACATTCAGTACTTC. It is translated as CASSQARGREKNIQYF.